This entry lists 29 T cell receptor beta chains sequenced from one sample in a study of T cells expressing NK-cell markers (dated by TCRdb to the early 2020s). The library came from 5' RACE. Sequencing took place on an Illumina HiSeq 2000. Based on TCRdb reprocessing of the reads, there is one entry per CDR3 protein sequence, and DNA is missing. The table of this sample itemizes roughly 280,000 distinct CDR3 sequences. The ten largest clonotypes hold under 0.5% of the sample. The sample was blood T cells: a sorted CD56 or NKG2C T cell subset, CD4+ or CD8+ T cells, or bulk PBMC T cells (not recorded which). Receptors were obtained from a man aged 18 to 29 in good health. Donor details come from another sample of the same person, matched by shared clones.

This chain links TRBV5-1 with TRBJ2-1; TCRdb returns TRBD2, unconfirmable since there is no DNA. Germline V gives CDR1 SGHRS, CDR2 YFSETQ. The CDR3 has 12 amino acids. CDR3 protein: CASSDQTSRRFF.

This chain joins TRBV12-3 or TRBV12-4 and TRBJ2-3; the D call from TCRdb, TRBD1, cannot be confirmed without DNA. CDR3 length: 15 residues. This CDR3 is CASRGQELATDTQYF.

CDR3: CASSPREWETQYF. The V and J genes are TRBV7-6 and TRBJ2-5; TCRdb outputs TRBD1, but without DNA this stays unchecked. The CDR3 consists of 13 residues. CDR1 SGHVS and CDR2 FNYEAQ come from the germline V gene. The variable domain in full, completed from reference TRBV7-6 and TRBJ2-5, reads GAGVSQSPRYKVTKRGQDVALRCDPISGHVSLYWYRQALGQGPEFLTYFNYEAQQDKSGLPNDRFSAERPEGSISTLTIQRTEQRDSAMYRCASSPREWETQYFGPGTRLLVL.

The chain couples TRBV29-1 to TRBJ2-5; the D call from TCRdb, TRBD1, cannot be confirmed without DNA. CDR1 is SQVTM, CDR2 ANQGSEA, per germline. CDR3 size: 13 residues. CDR3: CSAWDRGKETQYF. Supplemented by reference TRBV29-1 and TRBJ2-5, the full variable domain reads SAVISQKPSRDICQRGTSLTIQCQVDSQVTMMFWYRQQPGQSLTLIATANQGSEATYESGFVIDKFPISRPNLTFSTLTVSNMSPEDSSIYLCSAWDRGKETQYFGPGTRLLVL.

The genes are TRBV18 and TRBJ2-1; TCRdb reports TRBD2, a call that lacks DNA to check it against. This CDR3 region has 14 residues. Looked up from germline, CDR1 is KGHSH and CDR2 is LQKENI. The CDR3 region is CASSPAAGSPGQFF.

V usage is TRBV14 and J usage is TRBJ2-7; there is no DNA to check the TCRdb D call of TRBD1. Per germline, CDR1 SGHDN and CDR2 FVKESK. The length of the CDR3 is 14 residues. The CDR3 is CASSRTNRAYEQYF.

The chain carries TRBV7-8 and TRBJ2-7; TCRdb names TRBD2, which stays unverified in the absence of DNA. This CDR3 comprises 16 residues. The germline V gene encodes CDR1 SGHVS and CDR2 FQNEAQ. The CDR3 here is CASSLARPGEGYEQYF.

The V and J genes are TRBV7-2 and TRBJ2-1. The CDR3 length is 15 residues. Germline assignment: CDR1 SGHTA and CDR2 FQGNSA. CDR3 protein: CASSLEGSLYNEQFF.

The V gene is TRBV24-1, the J gene TRBJ2-2; TCRdb lists TRBD1, though no DNA is available to test this call. The CDR3 is made up of 15 amino acids. The germline V gene encodes CDR1 KGHDR and CDR2 SFDVKD. The CDR3 reads CATSPGTGNTGELFF.

The V call is TRBV6-5, the J call TRBJ1-2. This CDR3 is 15 amino acids long. The germline CDR1 and CDR2 sequences are MNHEY and SVGAGI. The CDR3 here is CASSYLISPRYGYTF.

The chain joins TRBV12-3 or TRBV12-4 to TRBJ2-1; TCRdb's D gene call, TRBD1, goes unchecked for lack of DNA. The CDR3 length is 15 residues. CDR3 amino acids: CASRTGTGYVHEQFF.

The chain recombines TRBV18 with TRBJ2-1. CDR1 and CDR2 from the germline V gene are KGHSH and LQKENI. The CDR3 is 13 residues long. CDR3 protein: CASSPGSNNEQFF.

The chain couples TRBV12-3 or TRBV12-4 to TRBJ2-1; TCRdb lists TRBD1, though no DNA is available to test this call. The CDR3 is made up of 14 amino acids. This chain's CDR3 is CASSLGDSYNEQFF.

The chain links TRBV5-1 to TRBJ1-4; without DNA, the TCRdb call of TRBD1 cannot be checked. The CDR3 length is 16 residues. Germline V gene sequence: CDR1 SGHRS, CDR2 YFSETQ. Here the CDR3 reads CASSADRDATNEKLFF.

The chain links TRBV18 to TRBJ2-7; TCRdb's D gene call, TRBD1, goes unchecked for lack of DNA. Germline CDR1 KGHSH, CDR2 LQKENI. The CDR3 extends over 15 amino acids. The CDR3: CASSPPGRGDYEQYF.

The CDR3 loop is CSARVDNRNHQPQHF. The chain recombines TRBV20-1 with TRBJ1-5; with no DNA, the TCRdb D assignment of TRBD1 cannot be verified. CDR1 DFQATT and CDR2 SNEGSKA come from the germline V gene (reference sequence). The CDR3 loop spans 15 amino acids.

V and J are TRBV27 and TRBJ1-2. There are 15 residues in the CDR3. The germline V gene encodes CDR1 MNHEY and CDR2 SMNVEV (reference sequence). CDR3: CASSLSRTMHYGYTF.

This chain links TRBV29-1 with TRBJ1-3; lacking DNA, the TRBD1 call made by TCRdb goes unchecked. The CDR3 covers 14 residues. Looked up from germline, CDR1 is SQVTM and CDR2 is ANQGSEA. CDR3 sequence: CSVKRGTSGNTIYF.

The V gene is TRBV18, the J gene TRBJ2-1. The CDR3 is 13 residues long. Germline V gene sequence: CDR1 KGHSH, CDR2 LQKENI. CDR3 loop: CASSPEIYNEQFF.

This chain joins TRBV12-3 or TRBV12-4 and TRBJ1-1; the D call from TCRdb, TRBD1, cannot be confirmed without DNA. The CDR3 consists of 13 residues. The CDR3 region is CASSLGTASGAFF.

The chain carries TRBV18 and TRBJ2-7. The CDR3 spans 16 residues. Per germline, CDR1 KGHSH and CDR2 LQKENI. The CDR3 sequence is CASSPQITVSSYEQYF.

The chain couples TRBV7-9 to TRBJ1-2; TCRdb calls TRBD1, which cannot be checked without DNA. The CDR3 totals 17 residues. Germline CDR1 SEHNR, CDR2 FQNEAQ (reference sequence). The CDR3 spells CASSFATGVGGYEGYTF.

The genes are TRBV6-2 or TRBV6-3 and TRBJ2-3; TCRdb's assignment of TRBD2 cannot be checked, as there is no DNA. The CDR3 is 15 amino acids. CDR1 is MNHEY and CDR2 is SVGEGT in the germline V gene. CDR3: CASSYSGGDDDTQYF.

The chain carries TRBV4-3 and TRBJ2-3; the TCRdb D gene call, TRBD2, has no DNA to confirm it. Germline V gives CDR1 LGHNA, CDR2 YSLEER. This CDR3 spans 15 amino acids. CDR3 sequence: CASSQVAGAPDTQYF.

V is TRBV4-2 and J is TRBJ2-3; TCRdb indicates TRBD2, and absent DNA this call remains unverified. This CDR3 contains 15 residues. In germline, CDR1 is LGHNA, CDR2 YNFKEQ. The chain's CDR3 is CASSQDRLESDTQYF.

The chain uses TRBV7-8 and TRBJ2-2. This CDR3 contains 14 residues. CDR1 SGHVS and CDR2 FQNEAQ come from the germline V gene. This chain's CDR3 is CASRSTGGLGELFF.

The V call is TRBV6-1, the J call TRBJ2-1; without DNA, the TCRdb call of TRBD2 cannot be checked. The CDR3 is 18 amino acids. Germline V CDR1 and CDR2: MNHNS, SASEGT. The CDR3 protein is CASSRTSGRIHSYNEQFF.

The chain joins TRBV10-3 to TRBJ2-2; TCRdb designates TRBD1, a call that cannot be tested without DNA. This CDR3 is 12 amino acids long. Germline V lookup: CDR1 ENHRY, CDR2 SYGVKD. Here the CDR3 reads CAISQGPGELFF.

The chain combines TRBV12-3 or TRBV12-4 with TRBJ2-2. The CDR3 is 16 residues long. The CDR3: CASSLWVRETTGELFF.